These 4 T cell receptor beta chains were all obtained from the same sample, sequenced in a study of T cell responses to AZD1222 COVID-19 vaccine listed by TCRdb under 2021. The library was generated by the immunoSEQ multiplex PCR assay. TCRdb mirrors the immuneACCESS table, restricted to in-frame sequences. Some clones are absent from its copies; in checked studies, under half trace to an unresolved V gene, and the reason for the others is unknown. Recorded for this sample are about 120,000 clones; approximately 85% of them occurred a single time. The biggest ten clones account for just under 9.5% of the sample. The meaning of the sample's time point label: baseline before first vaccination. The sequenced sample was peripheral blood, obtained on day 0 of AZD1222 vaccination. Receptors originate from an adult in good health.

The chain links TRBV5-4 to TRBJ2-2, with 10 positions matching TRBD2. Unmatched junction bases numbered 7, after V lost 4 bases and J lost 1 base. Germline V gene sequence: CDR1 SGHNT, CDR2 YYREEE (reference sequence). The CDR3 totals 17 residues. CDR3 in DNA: TGTGCCAGCAGCACAGCCGGGACTAGCGAGAACACCGGGGAGCTGTTTTTT. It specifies CASSTAGTSENTGELFF. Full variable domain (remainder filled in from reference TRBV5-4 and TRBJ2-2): ETGVTQSPTHLIKTRGQQVTLRCSSQSGHNTVSWYQQALGQGPQFIFQYYREEENGRGNFPPRFSGLQFPNYSSELNVNALELDDSALYLCASSTAGTSENTGELFFGEGSRLTVL.

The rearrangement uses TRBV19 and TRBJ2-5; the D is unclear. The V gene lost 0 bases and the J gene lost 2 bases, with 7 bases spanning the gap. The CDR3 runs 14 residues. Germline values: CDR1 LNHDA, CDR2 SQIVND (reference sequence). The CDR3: CASSIEGGQETQYF. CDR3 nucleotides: TGTGCCAGTAGTATAGAAGGCGGTCAAGAGACCCAGTACTTC.

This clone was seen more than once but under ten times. The CDR3 nucleotides are TGTGCCAGCAGTTTAGGTCCGTCATGGACAAGCACTGAAGCTTTCTTT. Translated: CASSLGPSWTSTEAFF. The chain employs TRBV27 and TRBJ1-1, with a possible D match to TRBD1 (5 bases). The germline V gene encodes CDR1 MNHEY and CDR2 SMNVEV (reference sequence). The CDR3 totals 16 residues. Trimming took off 2 bases at V and 4 bases at J, with 17 bases between the two ends.

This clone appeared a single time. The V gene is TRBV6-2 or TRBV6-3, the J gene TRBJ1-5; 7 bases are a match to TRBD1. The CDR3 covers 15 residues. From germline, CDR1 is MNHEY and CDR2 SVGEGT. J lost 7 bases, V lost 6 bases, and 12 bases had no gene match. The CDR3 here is CASSQGGGPGQPQHF. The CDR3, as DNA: TGTGCCAGCAGCCAGGGGGGTGGCCCAGGACAGCCCCAGCATTTT.